The 5 T cell receptor beta chains given below trace back to one sample, sequenced in a study of T-cell reconstitution after alpha-beta-depleted transplantation in children. A TCRbeta library incorporating unique molecular identifiers was prepared. TCRdb redid the calling of the PCR reads with MiXCR, one entry per CDR3 protein. The profile covers around 500,000 distinct CDR3 sequences, with under 25% appearing a single time and 14% taken by the ten largest. The sequences come from PBMCs, mostly from graft donor cells, collected 360 days after TCRalphabeta/CD19-depleted stem cell transplant. The receptors shown here come from a boy under two years old who had a stem cell transplant for acute myeloid leukemia, so the T cells may come from the graft donor.

This clonotype was counted at least ten times. CDR3 protein: CASSLATSELYNEQFF. The CDR3 nucleotides are TGCGCCAGCAGCTTGGCGACTAGCGAACTCTACAATGAGCAGTTCTTC. The V gene is TRBV5-1, the J gene TRBJ2-1; 8 positions agree with TRBD2. V lost 0 bases to trimming and J lost 3 bases; unmatched junction nucleotides: 5. From germline, CDR1 is SGHRS and CDR2 YFSETQ. CDR3 size: 16 residues.

This clonotype showed up many times. The chain employs TRBV9 and TRBJ2-1, with 7 bases identical to TRBD1. Trimming took 4 bases from V and 4 from J; bases not matched to a gene: 8. The CDR3 sequence is 15 residues long. CDR1 and CDR2 from the germline V gene are SGDLS and YYNGEE. The CDR3 DNA is TGTGCCAGCAGCACCCAGGGGGATGGTTACAATGAGCAGTTCTTC. Protein: CASSTQGDGYNEQFF.

This clonotype was observed many times. The rearrangement uses TRBV12-3 or TRBV12-4 and TRBJ2-5, with D perhaps TRBD1 (6 bases). The CDR3 runs to 17 residues. V was pared by 4 bases and J by 0 bases, with 18 bases between. Here the CDR3 reads CASSYFLGRQDQETQYF. The CDR3 DNA reads TGTGCCAGCAGTTATTTTTTAGGAAGACAGGACCAAGAGACCCAGTACTTC.

The J gene is TRBJ2-2, the V gene TRBV11-1; D not resolved. Germline V lookup: CDR1 SGHAT, CDR2 FQDESV (reference sequence). Deletions cut 4 bases from V and 6 bases from J, with 9 bases between. CDR3 size: 13 residues. Here the CDR3 reads CASSSVYAGELFF. CDR3 nucleotide sequence: TGTGCCAGCAGCTCCGTATACGCCGGGGAGCTGTTTTTT. The full variable domain, completed using reference TRBV11-1 and TRBJ2-2, is EAEVAQSPRYKITEKSQAVAFWCDPISGHATLYWYRQILGQGPELLVQFQDESVVDDSQLPKDRFSAERLKGVDSTLKIQPAELGDSAMYLCASSSVYAGELFFGEGSRLTVL.

The chain carries TRBV20-1 and TRBJ2-3; D not certain. Germline assignment: CDR1 DFQATT and CDR2 SNEGSKA (reference sequence). The CDR3 totals 14 residues. The ends were cut back, 5 bases at V and 1 base at J, with 13 bases in the middle. CDR3 protein: CSALTSAGTDTQYF. CDR3 coding DNA: TGCAGTGCTTTAACTTCCGCCGGCACAGATACGCAGTATTTT.